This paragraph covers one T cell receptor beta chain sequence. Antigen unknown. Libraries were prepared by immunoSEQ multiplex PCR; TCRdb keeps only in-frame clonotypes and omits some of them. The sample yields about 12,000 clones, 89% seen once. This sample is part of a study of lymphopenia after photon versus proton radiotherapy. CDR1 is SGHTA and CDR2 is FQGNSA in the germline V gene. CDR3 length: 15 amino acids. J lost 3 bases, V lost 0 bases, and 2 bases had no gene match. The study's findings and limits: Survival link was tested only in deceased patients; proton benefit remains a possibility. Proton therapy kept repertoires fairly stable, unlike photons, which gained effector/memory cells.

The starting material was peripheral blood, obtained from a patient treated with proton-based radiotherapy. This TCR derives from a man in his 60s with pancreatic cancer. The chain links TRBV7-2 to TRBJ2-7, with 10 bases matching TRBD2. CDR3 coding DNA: TGTGCCAGCAGCTTAGCCGGGACTAGCGACTACGAGCAGTACTTC. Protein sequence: CASSLAGTSDYEQYF. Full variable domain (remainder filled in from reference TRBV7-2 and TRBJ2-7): GAGVSQSPSNKVTEKGKDVELRCDPISGHTALYWYRQSLGQGLEFLIYFQGNSAPDKSGLPSDRFSAERTGGSVSTLTIQRTQQEDSAVYLCASSLAGTSDYEQYFGPGTRLTVT.